This TCR beta chain is from a study of response to subunit inactivated influenza vaccine. This clonotype has a count of ten or more. CDR3 length: 16 residues. The J segment lost 7 bases and the V segment lost 4 bases, leaving 12 bases of the junction unmatched. Germline V CDR1 and CDR2: SGHRS, YFSETQ. TCRdb recomputed calls from the RT-PCR reads with MiXCR, one row per CDR3 protein. The sample yields about 500,000 distinct CDR3 sequences, 16% seen once. The chain is built from TRBV5-1 and TRBJ2-2; TRBD2 matches at 8 bases. The sequencing used CD4+ T cells sorted from PBMCs, collected 23 months after vaccination. The TCR originated in a man aged 50 to 69 who received an inactivated influenza vaccine. The CDR3 is CASSTSSGRRDGELFF. The CDR3 nucleotides read TGCGCCAGCAGCACGTCAAGCGGGAGAAGGGACGGGGAGCTGTTTTTT.